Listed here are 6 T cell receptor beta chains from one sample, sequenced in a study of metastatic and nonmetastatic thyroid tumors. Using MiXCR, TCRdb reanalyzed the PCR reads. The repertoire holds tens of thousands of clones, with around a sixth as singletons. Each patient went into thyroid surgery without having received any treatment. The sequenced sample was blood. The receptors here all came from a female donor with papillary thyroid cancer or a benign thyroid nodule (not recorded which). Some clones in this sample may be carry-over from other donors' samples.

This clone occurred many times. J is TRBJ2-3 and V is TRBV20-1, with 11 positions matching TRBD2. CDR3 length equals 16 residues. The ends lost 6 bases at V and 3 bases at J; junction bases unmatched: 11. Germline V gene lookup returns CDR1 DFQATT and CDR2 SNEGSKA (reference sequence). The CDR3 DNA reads TGCAGTGCACCACCCGCTCTAGCGGGAGGAACAGATACGCAGTATTTT. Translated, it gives CSAPPALAGGTDTQYF.

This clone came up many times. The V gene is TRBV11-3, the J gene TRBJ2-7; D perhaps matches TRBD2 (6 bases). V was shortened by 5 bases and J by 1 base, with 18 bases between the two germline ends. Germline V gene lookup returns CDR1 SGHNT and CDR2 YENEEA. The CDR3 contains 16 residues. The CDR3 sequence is CASSRLGQGGSYEQYF. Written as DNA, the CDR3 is TGTGCCAGCAGCCGCCTTGGCCAGGGAGGATCCTACGAGCAGTACTTC.

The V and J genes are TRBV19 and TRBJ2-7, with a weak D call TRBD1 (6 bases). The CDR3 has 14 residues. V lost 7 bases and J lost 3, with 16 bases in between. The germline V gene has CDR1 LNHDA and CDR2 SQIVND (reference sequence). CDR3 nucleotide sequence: TGTGCCAGTACCCATATCAGGGGAAGCTACGAGCAGTACTTC. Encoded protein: CASTHIRGSYEQYF.

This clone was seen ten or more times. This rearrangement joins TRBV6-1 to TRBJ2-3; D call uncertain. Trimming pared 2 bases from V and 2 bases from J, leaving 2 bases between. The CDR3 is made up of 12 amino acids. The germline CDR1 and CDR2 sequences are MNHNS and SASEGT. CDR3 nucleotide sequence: TGTGCCAGCAGTGAAACCACAGATACGCAGTATTTT. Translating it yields CASSETTDTQYF.

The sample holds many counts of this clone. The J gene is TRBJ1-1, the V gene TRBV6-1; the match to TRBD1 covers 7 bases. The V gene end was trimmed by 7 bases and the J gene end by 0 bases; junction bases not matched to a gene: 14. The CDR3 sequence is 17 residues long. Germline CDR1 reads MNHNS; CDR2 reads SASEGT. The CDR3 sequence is CASKKGTATSMNTEAFF. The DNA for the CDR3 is TGTGCCAGCAAGAAAGGGACAGCTACTTCTATGAACACTGAAGCTTTCTTT.

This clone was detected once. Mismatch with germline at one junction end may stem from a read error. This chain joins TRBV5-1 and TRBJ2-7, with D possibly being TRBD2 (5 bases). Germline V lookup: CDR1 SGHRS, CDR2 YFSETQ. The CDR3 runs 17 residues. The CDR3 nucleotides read TGCTCCAGCATCTTTAGACTCCGGGATCCGGTCTTCTACGAGCAGTACTTC. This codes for CSSIFRLRDPVFYEQYF.